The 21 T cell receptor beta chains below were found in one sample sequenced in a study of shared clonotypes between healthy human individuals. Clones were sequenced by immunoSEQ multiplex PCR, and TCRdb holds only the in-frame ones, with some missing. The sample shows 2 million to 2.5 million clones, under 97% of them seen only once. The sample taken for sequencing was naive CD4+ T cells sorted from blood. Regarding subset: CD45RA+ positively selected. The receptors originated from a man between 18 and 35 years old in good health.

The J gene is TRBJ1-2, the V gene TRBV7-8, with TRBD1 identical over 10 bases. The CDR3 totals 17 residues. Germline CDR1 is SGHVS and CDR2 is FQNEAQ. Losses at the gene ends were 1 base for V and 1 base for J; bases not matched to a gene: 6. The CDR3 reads CASSLDPGTGVNYGYTF. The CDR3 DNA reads TGTGCCAGCAGCTTAGATCCCGGGACAGGGGTTAACTATGGCTACACCTTC.

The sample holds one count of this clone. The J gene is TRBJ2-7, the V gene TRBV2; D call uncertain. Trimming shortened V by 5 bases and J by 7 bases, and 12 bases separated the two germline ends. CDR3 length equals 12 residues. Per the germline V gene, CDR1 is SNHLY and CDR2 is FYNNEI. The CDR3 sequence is CASSPDGPEQYF. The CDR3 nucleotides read TGTGCCAGCAGTCCGGACGGTCCGGAGCAGTACTTC.

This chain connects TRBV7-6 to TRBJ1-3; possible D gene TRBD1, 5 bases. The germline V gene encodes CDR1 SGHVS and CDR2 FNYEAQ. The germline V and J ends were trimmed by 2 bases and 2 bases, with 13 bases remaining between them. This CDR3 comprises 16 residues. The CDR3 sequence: CASSLSDQGTGNTIYF. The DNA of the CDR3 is TGTGCCAGCAGCTTAAGTGACCAGGGTACTGGAAACACCATATATTTT.

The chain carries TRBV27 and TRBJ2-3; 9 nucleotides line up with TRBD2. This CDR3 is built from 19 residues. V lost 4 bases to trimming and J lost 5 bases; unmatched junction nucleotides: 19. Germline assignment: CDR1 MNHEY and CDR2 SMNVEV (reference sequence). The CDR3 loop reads CASSWGFPLTSGVGDTQYF. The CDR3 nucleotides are TGTGCCAGCAGTTGGGGGTTTCCCCTGACTAGCGGAGTTGGAGATACGCAGTATTTT.

In nucleotides, the CDR3 is TGTGCCAGCAGCTTGGTGGCAGGGGCCACCGGGGAGCTGTTTTTT. This sequence encodes CASSLVAGATGELFF. The chain carries TRBV5-6 and TRBJ2-2, with D tentatively TRBD1 (6 bases). Trimming removed 0 bases from V and 4 bases from J, with 10 bases in between. The CDR3 spans 15 residues. Germline V gene data show CDR1 as SGHDT and CDR2 as YYEEEE. Using reference TRBV5-6 and TRBJ2-2 for the parts outside the CDR3, the full variable domain is DAGVTQSPTHLIKTRGQQVTLRCSPKSGHDTVSWYQQALGQGPQFIFQYYEEEERQRGNFPDRFSGHQFPNYSSELNVNALLLGDSALYLCASSLVAGATGELFFGEGSRLTVL.

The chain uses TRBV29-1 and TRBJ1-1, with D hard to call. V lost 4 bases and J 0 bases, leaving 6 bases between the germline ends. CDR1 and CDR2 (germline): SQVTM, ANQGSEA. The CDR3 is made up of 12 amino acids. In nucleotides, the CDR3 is TGCAGCGTTGCCAGGATGAACACTGAAGCTTTCTTT. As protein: CSVARMNTEAFF.

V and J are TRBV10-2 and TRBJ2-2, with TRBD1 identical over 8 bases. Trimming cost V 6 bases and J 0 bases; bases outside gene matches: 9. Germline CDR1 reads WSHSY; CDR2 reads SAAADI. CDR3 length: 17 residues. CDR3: CASRLDRGPSNTGELFF. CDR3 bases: TGCGCCAGCAGACTTGACAGGGGACCATCGAACACCGGGGAGCTGTTTTTT.

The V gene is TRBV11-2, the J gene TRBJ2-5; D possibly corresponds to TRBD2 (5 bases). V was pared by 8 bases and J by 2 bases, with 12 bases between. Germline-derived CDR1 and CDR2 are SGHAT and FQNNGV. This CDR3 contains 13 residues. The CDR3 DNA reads TGTGCCAGCCAACGGGGTATACAAGAGACCCAGTACTTC. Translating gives CASQRGIQETQYF.

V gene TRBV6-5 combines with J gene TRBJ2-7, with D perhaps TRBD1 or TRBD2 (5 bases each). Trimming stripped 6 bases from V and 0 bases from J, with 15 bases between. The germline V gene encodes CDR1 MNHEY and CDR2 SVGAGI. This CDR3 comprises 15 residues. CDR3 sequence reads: CASSPGTTSSYEQYF. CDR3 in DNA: TGTGCCAGCAGCCCCGGGACCACCAGCTCCTACGAGCAGTACTTC.

CDR3 protein: CASSYSPAGINEQYF. The CDR3 DNA reads TGTGCCAGCAGTTACTCCCCCGCGGGGATCAACGAGCAGTACTTC. The chain is built from TRBV6-6 and TRBJ2-7, with D maybe TRBD2 (6 bases). The CDR3 runs to 15 residues. V lost 0 bases and J 5 bases, leaving 14 bases between the germline ends. Germline values: CDR1 MNHNY, CDR2 SVGAGI (reference sequence).

In DNA, the CDR3 is TGCGCCAGCAGCTTGGAGGCCAGAGCTGATTCGGGCTACACCTTC. This sequence encodes CASSLEARADSGYTF. The chain has TRBV5-1 and TRBJ1-2; D not resolved. Germline-derived CDR1 and CDR2 are SGHRS and YFSETQ. Trimming shortened V by 0 bases and J by 8 bases, and 17 bases separated the two germline ends. The length of the CDR3 is 15 residues.

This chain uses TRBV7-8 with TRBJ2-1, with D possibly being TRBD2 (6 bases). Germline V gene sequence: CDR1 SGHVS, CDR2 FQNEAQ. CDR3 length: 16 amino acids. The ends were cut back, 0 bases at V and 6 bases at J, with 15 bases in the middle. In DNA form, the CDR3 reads TGTGCCAGCAGCTTAGCGCTCGGGGGAACCCCCAATGAGCAGTTCTTC. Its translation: CASSLALGGTPNEQFF.

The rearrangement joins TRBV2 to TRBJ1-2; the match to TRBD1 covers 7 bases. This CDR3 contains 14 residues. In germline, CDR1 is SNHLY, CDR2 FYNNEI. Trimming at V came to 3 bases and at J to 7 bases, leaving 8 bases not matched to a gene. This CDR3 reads CASSEEGAFGGYTF. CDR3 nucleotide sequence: TGTGCCAGCAGTGAGGAGGGGGCTTTCGGTGGCTACACCTTC.

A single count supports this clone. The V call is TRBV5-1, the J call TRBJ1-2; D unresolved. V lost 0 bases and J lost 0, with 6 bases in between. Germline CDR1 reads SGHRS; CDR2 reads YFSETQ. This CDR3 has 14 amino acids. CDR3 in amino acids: CASSLGVPNYGYTF. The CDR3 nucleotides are TGCGCCAGCAGCTTGGGCGTCCCTAACTATGGCTACACCTTC.

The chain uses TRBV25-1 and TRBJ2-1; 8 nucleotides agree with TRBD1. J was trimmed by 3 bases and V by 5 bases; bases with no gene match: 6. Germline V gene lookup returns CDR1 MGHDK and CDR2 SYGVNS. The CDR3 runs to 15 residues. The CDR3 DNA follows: TGTGCCAGCAGTCAGACAGGGGACTTCTACAATGAGCAGTTCTTC. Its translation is CASSQTGDFYNEQFF.

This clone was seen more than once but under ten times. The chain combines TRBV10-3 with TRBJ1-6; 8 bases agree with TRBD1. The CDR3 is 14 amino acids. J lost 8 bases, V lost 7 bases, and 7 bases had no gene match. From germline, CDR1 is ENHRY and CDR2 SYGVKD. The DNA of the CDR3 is TGTGCCATCAACCGGACAGGGAGGGATTCACCCCTCCACTTT. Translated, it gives CAINRTGRDSPLHF.

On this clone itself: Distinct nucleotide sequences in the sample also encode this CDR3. For the CDR3, the DNA is TGTGCCAGCTCCCCTAGCGGGGGATCCTACAATGAGCAGTTCTTC. Its protein is CASSPSGGSYNEQFF. V gene TRBV18 combines with J gene TRBJ2-1; 10 positions agree with TRBD2. Germline CDR1 reads KGHSH; CDR2 reads LQKENI. The CDR3 consists of 15 residues. V gave up 6 bases and J gave up 1 base; unmatched junction bases: 3. Combining the CDR3 with reference TRBV18 and TRBJ2-1 gives the whole variable domain NAGVMQNPRHLVRRRGQEARLRCSPMKGHSHVYWYRQLPEEGLKFMVYLQKENIIDESGMPKERFSAEFPKEGPSILRIQQVVRGDSAAYFCASSPSGGSYNEQFFGPGTRLTVL.

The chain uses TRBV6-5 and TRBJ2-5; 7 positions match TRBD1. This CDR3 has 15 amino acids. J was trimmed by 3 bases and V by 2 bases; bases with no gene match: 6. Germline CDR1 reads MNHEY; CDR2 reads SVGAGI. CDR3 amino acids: CASSYGSGGKETQYF. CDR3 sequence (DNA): TGTGCCAGCAGTTACGGATCAGGGGGTAAAGAGACCCAGTACTTC.

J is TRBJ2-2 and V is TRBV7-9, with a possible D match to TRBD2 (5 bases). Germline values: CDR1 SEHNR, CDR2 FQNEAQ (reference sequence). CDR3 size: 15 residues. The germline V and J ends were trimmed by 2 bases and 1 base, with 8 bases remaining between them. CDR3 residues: CASSLSGENTGELFF. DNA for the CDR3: TGTGCCAGCAGCTTATCCGGGGAGAACACCGGGGAGCTGTTTTTT. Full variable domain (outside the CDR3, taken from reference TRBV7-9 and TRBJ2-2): DTGVSQNPRHKITKRGQNVTFRCDPISEHNRLYWYRQTLGQGPEFLTYFQNEAQLEKSRLLSDRFSAERPKGSFSTLEIQRTEQGDSAMYLCASSLSGENTGELFFGEGSRLTVL.

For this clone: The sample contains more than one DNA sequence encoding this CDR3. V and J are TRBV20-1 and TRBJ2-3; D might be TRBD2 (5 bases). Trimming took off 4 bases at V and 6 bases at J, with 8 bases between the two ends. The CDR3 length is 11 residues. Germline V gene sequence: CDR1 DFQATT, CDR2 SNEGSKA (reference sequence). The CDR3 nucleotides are TGCAGTGCTACCCCGGGGGATACGCAGTATTTT. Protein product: CSATPGDTQYF.

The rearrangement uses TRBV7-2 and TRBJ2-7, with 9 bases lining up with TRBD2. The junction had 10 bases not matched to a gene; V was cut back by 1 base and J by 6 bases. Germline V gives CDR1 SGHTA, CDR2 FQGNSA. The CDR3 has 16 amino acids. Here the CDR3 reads CASSLVAGGLKGEQYF. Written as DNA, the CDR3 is TGTGCCAGCAGCTTAGTGGCGGGGGGGTTGAAGGGCGAGCAGTACTTC.